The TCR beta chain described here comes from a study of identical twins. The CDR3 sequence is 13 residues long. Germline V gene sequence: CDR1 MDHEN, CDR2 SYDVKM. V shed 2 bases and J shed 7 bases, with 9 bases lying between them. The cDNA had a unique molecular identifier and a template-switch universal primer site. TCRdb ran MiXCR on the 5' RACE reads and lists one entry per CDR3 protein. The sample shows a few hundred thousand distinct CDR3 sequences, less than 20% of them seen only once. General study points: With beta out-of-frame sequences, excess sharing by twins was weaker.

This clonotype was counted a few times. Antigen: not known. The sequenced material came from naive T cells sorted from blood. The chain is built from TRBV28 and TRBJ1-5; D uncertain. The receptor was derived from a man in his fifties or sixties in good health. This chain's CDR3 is CASSLNGRQPQHF. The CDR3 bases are TGTGCCAGCAGTTTAAACGGGCGGCAGCCCCAGCATTTT.